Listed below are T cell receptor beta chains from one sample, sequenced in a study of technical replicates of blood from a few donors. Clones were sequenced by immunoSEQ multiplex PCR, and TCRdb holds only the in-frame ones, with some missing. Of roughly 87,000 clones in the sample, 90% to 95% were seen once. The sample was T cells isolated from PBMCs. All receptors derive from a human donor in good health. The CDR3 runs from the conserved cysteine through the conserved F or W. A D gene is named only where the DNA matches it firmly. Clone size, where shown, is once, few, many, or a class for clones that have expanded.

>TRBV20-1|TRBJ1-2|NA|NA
TGCAGTGCTAGGGGAGGATATGGCTACACCTTC
CSARGGYGYTF
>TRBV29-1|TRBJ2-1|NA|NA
TGCAGCGTTGAAGAACGGGGGTCCTACAATGAGCAGTTCTTC
CSVEERGSYNEQFF
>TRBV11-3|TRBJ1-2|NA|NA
TGTGCCAGCAGCTTAGTGGCCTGTAACTATGGCTACACCTTC
CASSLVACNYGYTF
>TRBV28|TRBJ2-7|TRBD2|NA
TGTGCCAGCAGATTGACTAGCGGGTATTTCTACGAGCAGTACTTC
CASRLTSGYFYEQYF
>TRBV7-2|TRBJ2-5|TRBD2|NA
TGTGCCAGCAGCCCCTCTAGCGGGAGGGGTAAAGAGACCCAGTACTTC
CASSPSSGRGKETQYF
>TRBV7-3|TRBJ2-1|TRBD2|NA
TGTGCCAGCAGCTTTCTAGCGGGAGGGGGAAATGAGCAGTTCTTC
CASSFLAGGGNEQFF
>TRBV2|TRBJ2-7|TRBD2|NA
TGTGCCAGCAATGCGGGAGGGAGCTCCTACGAGCAGTACTTC
CASNAGGSSYEQYF
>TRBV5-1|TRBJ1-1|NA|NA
TGCGCCAGCAGCTTGGCGGGTAATGAAGCTTTCTTT
CASSLAGNEAFF
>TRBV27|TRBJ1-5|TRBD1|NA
TGTGCCAGCAGTTTTACAGGGGATCAGCCCCAGCATTTT
CASSFTGDQPQHF
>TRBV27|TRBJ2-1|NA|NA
TGTGCCAGCAGTTTACTCAATGAGCAGTTCTTC
CASSLLNEQFF
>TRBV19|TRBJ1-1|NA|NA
TGTGCCAGTGCTGGGACACTGAACACTGAAGCTTTCTTT
CASAGTLNTEAFF
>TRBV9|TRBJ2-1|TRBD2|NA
TGTGCCAGCAGCGATCGTTTCGGACTAGCGGGAGTTTGGAATGAGCAGTTCTTC
CASSDRFGLAGVWNEQFF
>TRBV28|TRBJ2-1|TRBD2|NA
TGTGCCAGCAGTTTAGGAGGGGCTAGCGGGAGTGCCAATGAGCAGTTCTTC
CASSLGGASGSANEQFF
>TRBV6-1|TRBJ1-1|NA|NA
TGTGCCAGCAGTGAAATAGGGAGCACTGAAGCTTTCTTT
CASSEIGSTEAFF
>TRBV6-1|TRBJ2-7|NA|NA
TGTGCCAGCAGCGTAATCTCCTACGAGCAGTACTTC
CASSVISYEQYF
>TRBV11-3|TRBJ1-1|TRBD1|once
TGTGCCAGCAGCTTACATGGGACAGGGACTTTCGAAGCTTTCTTT
CASSLHGTGTFEAFF
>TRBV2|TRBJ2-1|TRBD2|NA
TGTGCCAGCACCGGCGGGAGGGACAATGAGCAGTTCTTC
CASTGGRDNEQFF
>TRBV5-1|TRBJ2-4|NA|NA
TGCGCCAGCTGTAGGGAGTCGGCCAAAAACATTCAGTACTTC
CASCRESAKNIQYF
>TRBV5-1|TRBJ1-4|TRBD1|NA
TGCGCCAGCAGCAATATACAGGGGGAGGGTGAAAAACTGTTTTTT
CASSNIQGEGEKLFF
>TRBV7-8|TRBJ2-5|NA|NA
TGTGCCAGCAGCCCGGACAACCAAGAGACCCAGTACTTC
CASSPDNQETQYF
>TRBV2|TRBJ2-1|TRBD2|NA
TGTGCCAGCATGGACGGGAGGGCCCGTGATGAGCAGTTCTTC
CASMDGRARDEQFF
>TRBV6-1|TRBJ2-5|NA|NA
TGTGCCAGCAGTGAATTTCCGGGTCAAGAGACCCAGTACTTC
CASSEFPGQETQYF
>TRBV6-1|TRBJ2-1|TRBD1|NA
TGTGCCAGCAGCGAGGGACAGCTAACGGGGCGGTTCTTC
CASSEGQLTGRFF
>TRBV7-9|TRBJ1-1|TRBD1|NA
TGTGCCAGCAGCCTTGACAGGGGGAAGGATGGCACTGAAGCTTTCTTT
CASSLDRGKDGTEAFF
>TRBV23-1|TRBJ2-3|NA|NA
TGCGCCAGCAGACCCCGAGGGAGCGGCACAGATACGCAGTATTTT
CASRPRGSGTDTQYF
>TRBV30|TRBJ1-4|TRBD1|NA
TGTGCCTGGAGGGGACAGGCTAATGAAAAACTGTTTTTT
CAWRGQANEKLFF
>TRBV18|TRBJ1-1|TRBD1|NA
TGTGCCAGCTCACCCACGGACAGGGGCCATTTCACTGAAGCTTTCTTT
CASSPTDRGHFTEAFF
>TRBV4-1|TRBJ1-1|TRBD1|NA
TGCGCCAGCAGCCCGTCCGGGACAGGGAACACTGAAGCTTTCTTT
CASSPSGTGNTEAFF
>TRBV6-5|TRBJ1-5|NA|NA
TGTGCCAGCAGCTCTTACAGGTATAGCAATCAGCCCCAGCATTTT
CASSSYRYSNQPQHF
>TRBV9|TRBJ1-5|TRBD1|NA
TGTGCCAGCAGCGACGGGACAGATAATCAGCCCCAGCATTTT
CASSDGTDNQPQHF
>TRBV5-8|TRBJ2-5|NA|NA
TGTGCCAGCACCCTCCAGGGGTTCCAACAAGAGACCCAGTACTTC
CASTLQGFQQETQYF
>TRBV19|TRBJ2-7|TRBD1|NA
TGTGCCAGTAGTCCATATACAGGGGGCGACGAGCAGTACTTC
CASSPYTGGDEQYF